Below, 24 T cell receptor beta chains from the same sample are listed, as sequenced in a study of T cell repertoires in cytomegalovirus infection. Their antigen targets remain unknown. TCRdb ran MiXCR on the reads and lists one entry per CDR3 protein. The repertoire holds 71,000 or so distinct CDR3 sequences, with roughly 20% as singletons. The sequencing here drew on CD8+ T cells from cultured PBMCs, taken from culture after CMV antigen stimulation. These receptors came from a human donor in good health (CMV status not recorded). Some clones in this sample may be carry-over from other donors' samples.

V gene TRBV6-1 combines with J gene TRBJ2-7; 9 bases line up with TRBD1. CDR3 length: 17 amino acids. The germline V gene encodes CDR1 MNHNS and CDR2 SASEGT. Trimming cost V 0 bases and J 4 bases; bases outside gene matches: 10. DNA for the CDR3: TGTGCCAGCAGTGAAGCGCGGGGACAGGGAAGGAGGTACGAGCAGTACTTC. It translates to CASSEARGQGRRYEQYF.

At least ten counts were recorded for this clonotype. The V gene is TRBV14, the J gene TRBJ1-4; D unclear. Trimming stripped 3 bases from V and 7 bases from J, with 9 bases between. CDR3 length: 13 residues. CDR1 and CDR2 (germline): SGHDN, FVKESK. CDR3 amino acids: CASSHWRAEKLFF. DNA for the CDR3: TGTGCCAGCAGCCACTGGAGGGCTGAAAAACTGTTTTTT.

CDR3 nucleotides: TGTGCCAGCAGCTTAGAGGCCGTAATCTATGGCTACACCTTC. Amino acids: CASSLEAVIYGYTF. The chain joins TRBV7-9 to TRBJ1-2; no clear D. Trimming cost V 1 base and J 4 bases, with 10 bases left between them. The CDR3 covers 14 residues. Germline CDR1 SEHNR, CDR2 FQNEAQ (reference sequence).

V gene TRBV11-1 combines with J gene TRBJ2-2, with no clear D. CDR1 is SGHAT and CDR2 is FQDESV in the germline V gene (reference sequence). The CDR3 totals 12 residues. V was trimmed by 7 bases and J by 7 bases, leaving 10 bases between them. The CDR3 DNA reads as TGTGCCAGCAATTATGGGCTCGGGGAGCTGTTTTTT. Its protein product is CASNYGLGELFF.

This CDR3 is CASSLEGREGILMVKTQYF. Written as DNA, the CDR3 is TGTGCCAGCAGCTTAGAGGGCAGGGAAGGAATTCTTATGGTGAAGACCCAGTACTTC. The V gene is TRBV7-8, the J gene TRBJ2-5, with a tentative D call TRBD1 (5 bases). Germline CDR1 reads SGHVS; CDR2 reads FQNEAQ. Deletions cut 1 base from V and 6 bases from J, with 27 bases between. This CDR3 region has 19 residues.

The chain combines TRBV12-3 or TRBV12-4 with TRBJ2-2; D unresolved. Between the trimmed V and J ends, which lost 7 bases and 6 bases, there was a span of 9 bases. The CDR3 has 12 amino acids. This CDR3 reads CASTEYAGELFF. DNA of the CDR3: TGTGCCAGCACCGAGTACGCCGGGGAGCTGTTTTTT.

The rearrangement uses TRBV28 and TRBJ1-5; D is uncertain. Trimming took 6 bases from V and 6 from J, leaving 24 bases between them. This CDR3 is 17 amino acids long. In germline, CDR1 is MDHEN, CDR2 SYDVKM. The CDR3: CASSPPSRIPIAQPQHF. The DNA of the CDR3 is TGTGCCAGCAGCCCCCCCTCCCGGATACCAATTGCTCAGCCCCAGCATTTT.

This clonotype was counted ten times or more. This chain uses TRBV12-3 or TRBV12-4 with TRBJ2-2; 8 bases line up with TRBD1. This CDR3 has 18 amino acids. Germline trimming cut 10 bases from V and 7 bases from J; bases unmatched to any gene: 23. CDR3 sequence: CATIPSRPHWTGFGELFF. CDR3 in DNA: TGTGCCACCATCCCCTCCCGCCCCCACTGGACAGGGTTCGGGGAGCTGTTTTTT.

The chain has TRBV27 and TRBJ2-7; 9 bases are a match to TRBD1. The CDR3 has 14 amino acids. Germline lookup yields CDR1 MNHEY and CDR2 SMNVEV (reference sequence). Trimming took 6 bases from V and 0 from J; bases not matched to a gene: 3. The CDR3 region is CASRRTGDSYEQYF. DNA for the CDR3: TGTGCCAGCAGGAGGACAGGGGACTCCTACGAGCAGTACTTC.

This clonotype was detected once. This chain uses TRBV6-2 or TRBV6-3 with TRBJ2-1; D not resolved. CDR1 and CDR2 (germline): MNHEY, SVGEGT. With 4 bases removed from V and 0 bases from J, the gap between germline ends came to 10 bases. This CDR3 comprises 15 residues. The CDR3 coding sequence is TGTGCCAGCAGTTCCGGACGGAGCTCCTACAATGAGCAGTTCTTC. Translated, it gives CASSSGRSSYNEQFF.

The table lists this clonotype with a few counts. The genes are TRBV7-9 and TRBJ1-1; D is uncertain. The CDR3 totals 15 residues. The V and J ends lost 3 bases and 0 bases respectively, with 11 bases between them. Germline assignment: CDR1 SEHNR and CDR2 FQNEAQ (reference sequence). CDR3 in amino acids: CASSFGSALNTEAFF. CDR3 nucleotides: TGTGCCAGCAGCTTTGGTTCAGCCTTGAACACTGAAGCTTTCTTT. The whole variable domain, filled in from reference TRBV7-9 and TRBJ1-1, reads DTGVSQNPRHKITKRGQNVTFRCDPISEHNRLYWYRQTLGQGPEFLTYFQNEAQLEKSRLLSDRFSAERPKGSFSTLEIQRTEQGDSAMYLCASSFGSALNTEAFFGQGTRLTVV.

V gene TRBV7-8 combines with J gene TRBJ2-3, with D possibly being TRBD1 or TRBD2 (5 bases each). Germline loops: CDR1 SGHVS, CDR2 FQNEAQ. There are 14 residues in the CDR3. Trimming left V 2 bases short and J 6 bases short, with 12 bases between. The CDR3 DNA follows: TGTGCCAGCAGCTTAATTGGGACCGGCGATACGCAGTATTTT. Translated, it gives CASSLIGTGDTQYF.

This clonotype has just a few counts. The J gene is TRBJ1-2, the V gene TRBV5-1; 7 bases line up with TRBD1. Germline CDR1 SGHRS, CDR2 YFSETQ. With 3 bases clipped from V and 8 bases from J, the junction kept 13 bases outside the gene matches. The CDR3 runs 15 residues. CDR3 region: CASSSFDPGGSGYTF. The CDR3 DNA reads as TGCGCCAGCAGCTCCTTTGATCCAGGGGGTAGCGGCTACACCTTC.

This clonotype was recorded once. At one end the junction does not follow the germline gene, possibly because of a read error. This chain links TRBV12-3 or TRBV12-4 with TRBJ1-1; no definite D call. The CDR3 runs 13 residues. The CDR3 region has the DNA TGTGCCAGCAGTCGGACGGGGAACCCTGAAGCTTTCTTT. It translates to CASSRTGNPEAFF.

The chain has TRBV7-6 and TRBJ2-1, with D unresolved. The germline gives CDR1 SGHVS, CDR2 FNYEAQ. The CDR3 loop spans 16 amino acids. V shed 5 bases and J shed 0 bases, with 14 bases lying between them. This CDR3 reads CASSLYKPGSYNEQFF. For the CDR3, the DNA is TGTGCCAGCAGCCTATACAAGCCCGGCTCCTACAATGAGCAGTTCTTC.

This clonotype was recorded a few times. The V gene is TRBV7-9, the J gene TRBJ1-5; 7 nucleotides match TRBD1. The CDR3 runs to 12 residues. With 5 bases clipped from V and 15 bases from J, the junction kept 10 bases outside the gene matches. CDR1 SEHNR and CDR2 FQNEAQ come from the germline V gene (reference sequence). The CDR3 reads CASSPLRTGAHF. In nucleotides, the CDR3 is TGTGCCAGCAGCCCCCTCCGAACAGGGGCGCATTTT.

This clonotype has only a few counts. Written as DNA, the CDR3 is TGTGCCAGCAGCTTAGTTTCCACTTTAAGAAACTATGGCTACACCTTC. Its translation is CASSLVSTLRNYGYTF. The chain combines TRBV7-9 with TRBJ1-2; no definite D call. The germline V gene encodes CDR1 SEHNR and CDR2 FQNEAQ (reference sequence). The CDR3 is made up of 16 amino acids. The germline V and J ends were trimmed by 1 base and 2 bases, with 14 bases remaining between them.

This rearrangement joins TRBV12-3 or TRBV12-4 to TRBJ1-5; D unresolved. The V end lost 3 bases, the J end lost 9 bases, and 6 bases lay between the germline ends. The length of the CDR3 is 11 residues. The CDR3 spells CASSLGGPQHF. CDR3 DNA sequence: TGTGCCAGCAGTTTGGGTGGGCCCCAGCATTTT.

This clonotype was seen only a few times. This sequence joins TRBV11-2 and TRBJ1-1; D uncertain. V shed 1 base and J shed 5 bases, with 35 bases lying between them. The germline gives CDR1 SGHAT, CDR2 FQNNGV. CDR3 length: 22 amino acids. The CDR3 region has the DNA TGTGCCAGCAGCTTAGCCACAGCGCCTAGTCAACTCCCTAACCTTAAACGGACTGAAGCTTTCTTT. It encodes CASSLATAPSQLPNLKRTEAFF.

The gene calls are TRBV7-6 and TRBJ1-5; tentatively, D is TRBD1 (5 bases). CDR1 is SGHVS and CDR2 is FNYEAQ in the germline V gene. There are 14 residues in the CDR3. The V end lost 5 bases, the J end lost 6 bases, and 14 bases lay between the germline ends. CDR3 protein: CASSGGGVGQPQHF. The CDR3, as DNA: TGTGCCAGCAGCGGTGGGGGGGTCGGTCAGCCCCAGCATTTT.

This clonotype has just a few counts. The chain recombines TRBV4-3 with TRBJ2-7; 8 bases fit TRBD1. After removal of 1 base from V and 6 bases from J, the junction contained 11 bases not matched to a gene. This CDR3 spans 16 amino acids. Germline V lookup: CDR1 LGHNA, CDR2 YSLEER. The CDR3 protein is CASSQALQTGAAEQYF. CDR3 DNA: TGCGCCAGCAGCCAAGCCTTACAGACAGGGGCGGCCGAGCAGTACTTC.

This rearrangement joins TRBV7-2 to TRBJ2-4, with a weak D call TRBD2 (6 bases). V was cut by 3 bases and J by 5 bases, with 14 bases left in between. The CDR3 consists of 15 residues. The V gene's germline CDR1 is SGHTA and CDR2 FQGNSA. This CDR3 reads CASSLGLPRENIQYF. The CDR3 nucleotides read TGTGCCAGCAGCTTGGGACTGCCGCGGGAAAACATTCAGTACTTC.

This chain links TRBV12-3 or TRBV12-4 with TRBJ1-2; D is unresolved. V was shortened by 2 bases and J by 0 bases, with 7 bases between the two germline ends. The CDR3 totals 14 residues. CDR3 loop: CASSLRQANYGYTF. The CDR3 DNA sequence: TGTGCCAGCAGTTTACGGCAAGCTAACTATGGCTACACCTTC.

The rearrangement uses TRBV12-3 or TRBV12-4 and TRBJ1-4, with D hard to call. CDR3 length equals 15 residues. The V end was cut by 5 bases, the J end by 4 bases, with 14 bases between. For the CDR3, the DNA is TGTGCCAGCAGTCCCTCTGGGTCAGTTAATGAAAAACTGTTTTTT. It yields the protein CASSPSGSVNEKLFF.